This entry is about one T cell receptor (beta chain). The antigen is unknown. These data are taken from a study of shared clonotypes between healthy human individuals. Turning to the study itself: Sampling drew on donors who were a couple of women and three men aged 18 to 49.

General study results and limits: Naive subsets typically showed greater estimated richness than memory subsets. Even with large depth, rarefaction showed that sorted-subset sequencing was incomplete. Investigators expected sequencing depth to affect clonotype sharing among donors.

CDR1 is SGDLS, CDR2 YYNGEE, per germline. CDR3 length: 15 amino acids. After removal of 1 base from V and 4 bases from J, the junction contained 3 bases not matched to a gene. The protocol was immunoSEQ multiplex PCR, while the TCRdb copy is restricted to in-frame clones and leaves out a portion. Among some 2.3 million clones listed, about 92% were seen once. V is TRBV9 and J is TRBJ1-1; TRBD1 matches 11 bases. The source is a man aged 18 to 35 in good health. Some clones in this sample may be carry-over from other donors' samples. Sequencing used naive CD4+ T cells from PBMCs. Indicated subset: CD45RA+ positively selected. CDR3 sequence (DNA): TGTGCCAGCAGCGTAAGTGGGACAGGGGGCACTGAAGCTTTCTTT. This translates into CASSVSGTGGTEAFF.